This TCR beta chain was documented in a study of blood T cell repertoires in COVID-19. Study-wide context: Samples representing acute and convalescent COVID-19 were sourced from the United States, Italy and Spain. Sources were T cells, B-cell-depleted T cells, or PBMCs; the material itself was cDNA or gDNA.

CDR3 size: 13 residues. Trimming at V came to 3 bases and at J to 3 bases, leaving 1 base not matched to a gene. CDR1 and CDR2 (germline): SQVTM, ANQGSEA. Original processing methods: Estimated nucleated cell counts came from reference gene primer amplification. The method was immunoSEQ multiplex PCR; TCRdb's version includes in-frame clones alone and lacks a portion of them. V, J and clone size derive from that table, while D and trimming were established from the DNA sequence. The sample has about 38,000 clones, around 89% seen once; the top ten hold 25% to 30%. The TCR comes from a man aged 60-69 years with active or convalescent COVID-19. This chain uses TRBV29-1 with TRBJ2-7; 11 nucleotides align to TRBD2. Input material: peripheral blood. This CDR3 is CSVDGTSGYEQYF. The CDR3 region has the DNA TGCAGCGTTGACGGGACTAGCGGCTACGAGCAGTACTTC.